This TCR beta chain was identified during a study of early T cells in non-severe SARS-CoV-2 infection. Unique molecular identifiers were attached to individual cDNA molecules. TCRdb reprocessed the 5' RACE reads via MiXCR and lists one record per CDR3 protein. The sample has around 30,000 distinct CDR3 sequences, 9.5% to 10% seen once. This CDR3 is 11 amino acids long. The germline V gene encodes CDR1 KGHDR and CDR2 SFDVKD. Trimming left V 6 bases short and J 7 bases short, with 8 bases between. Overall study results and limits: Missing private and CD4 specificities, VDJdb matching favored anti-spike CD8 responses.

This clonotype ranks as medium-sized. Its target is unknown. The chain combines TRBV24-1 with TRBJ2-5; D call uncertain. The sample consisted of whole blood. This sequence was found in an adult who was a healthcare worker with PCR-confirmed SARS-CoV-2 infection or an uninfected control (not recorded which). This CDR3 reads CATSLGGTQYF. The CDR3 bases are TGTGCCACCAGTCTAGGCGGGACCCAGTACTTC.